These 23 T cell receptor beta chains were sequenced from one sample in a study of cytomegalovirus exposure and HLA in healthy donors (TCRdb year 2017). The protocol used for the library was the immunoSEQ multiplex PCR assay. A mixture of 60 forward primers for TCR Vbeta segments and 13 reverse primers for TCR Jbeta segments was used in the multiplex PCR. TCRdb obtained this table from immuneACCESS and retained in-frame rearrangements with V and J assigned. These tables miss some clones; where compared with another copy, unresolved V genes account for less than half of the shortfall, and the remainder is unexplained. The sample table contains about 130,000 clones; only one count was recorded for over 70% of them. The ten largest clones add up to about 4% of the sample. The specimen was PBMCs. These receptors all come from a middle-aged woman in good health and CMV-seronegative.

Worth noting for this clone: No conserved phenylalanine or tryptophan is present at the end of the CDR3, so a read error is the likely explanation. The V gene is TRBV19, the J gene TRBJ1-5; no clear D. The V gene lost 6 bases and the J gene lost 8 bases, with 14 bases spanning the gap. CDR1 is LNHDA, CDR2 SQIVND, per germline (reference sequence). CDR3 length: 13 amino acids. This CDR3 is CASRLGQVEPQHL. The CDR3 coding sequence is TGTGCCAGTAGACTAGGGCAGGTTGAGCCCCAGCATTTG.

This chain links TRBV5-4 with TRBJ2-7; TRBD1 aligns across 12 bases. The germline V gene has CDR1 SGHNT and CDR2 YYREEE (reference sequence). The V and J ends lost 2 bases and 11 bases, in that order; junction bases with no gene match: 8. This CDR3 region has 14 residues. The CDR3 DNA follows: TGTGCCAGCAGCTTATCCGGGACAGGGGGCGCAGAGTACTTC. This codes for CASSLSGTGGAEYF.

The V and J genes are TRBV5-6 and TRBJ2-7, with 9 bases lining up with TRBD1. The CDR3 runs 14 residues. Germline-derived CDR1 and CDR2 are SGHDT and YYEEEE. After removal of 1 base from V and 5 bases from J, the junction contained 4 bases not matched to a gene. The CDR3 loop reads CASSLRGQGNEQYF. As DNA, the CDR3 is TGTGCCAGCAGCTTGCGAGGACAGGGGAACGAGCAGTACTTC.

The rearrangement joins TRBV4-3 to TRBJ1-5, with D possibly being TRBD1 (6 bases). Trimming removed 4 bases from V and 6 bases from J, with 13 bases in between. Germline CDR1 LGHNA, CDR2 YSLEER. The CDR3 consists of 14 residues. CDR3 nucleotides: TGCGCCAGCAGCCCCTCCAGGGGAACTCAGCCCCAGCATTTT. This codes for CASSPSRGTQPQHF.

CDR3 in amino acids: CARAQDSSFLDTQYF. The CDR3 DNA follows: TGTGCCAGAGCCCAAGACAGTTCGTTTTTGGATACGCAGTATTTT. This rearrangement joins TRBV21-1 to TRBJ2-3; the table calls TRBD1, which could not be checked here. TRBV21-1 is labeled a pseudogene. The CDR3 length is 15 residues.

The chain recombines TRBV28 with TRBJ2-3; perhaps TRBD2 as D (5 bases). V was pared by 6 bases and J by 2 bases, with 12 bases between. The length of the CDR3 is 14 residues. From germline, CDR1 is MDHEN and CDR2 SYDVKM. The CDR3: CASSLGRATDTQYF. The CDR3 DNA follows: TGTGCCAGCAGCCTCGGGCGGGCCACAGATACGCAGTATTTT.

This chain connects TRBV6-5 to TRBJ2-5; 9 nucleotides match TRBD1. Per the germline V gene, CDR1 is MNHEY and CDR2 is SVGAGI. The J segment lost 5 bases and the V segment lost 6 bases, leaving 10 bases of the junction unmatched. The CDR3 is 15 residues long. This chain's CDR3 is CASSPDRGAAETQYF. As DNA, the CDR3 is TGTGCCAGCAGCCCAGACAGGGGGGCTGCGGAGACCCAGTACTTC.

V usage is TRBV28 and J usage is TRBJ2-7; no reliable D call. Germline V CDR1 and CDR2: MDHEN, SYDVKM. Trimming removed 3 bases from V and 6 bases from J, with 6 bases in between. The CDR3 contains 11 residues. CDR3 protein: CASSLRSEQYF. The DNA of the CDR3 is TGTGCCAGCAGTTTGCGGTCCGAGCAGTACTTC.

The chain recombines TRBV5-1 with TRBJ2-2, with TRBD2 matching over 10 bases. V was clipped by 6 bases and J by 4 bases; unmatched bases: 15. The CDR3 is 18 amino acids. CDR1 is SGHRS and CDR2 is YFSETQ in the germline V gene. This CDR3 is CASTLAGSGRPPTGELFF. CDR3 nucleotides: TGCGCCAGCACCCTGGCGGGTAGCGGGAGGCCCCCCACCGGGGAGCTGTTTTTT.

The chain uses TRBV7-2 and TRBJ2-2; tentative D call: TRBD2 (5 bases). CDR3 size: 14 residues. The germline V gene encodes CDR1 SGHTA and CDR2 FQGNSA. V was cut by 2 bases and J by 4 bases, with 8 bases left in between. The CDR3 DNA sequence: TGTGCCAGCAGCTTAAGGGAGAGCACCGGGGAGCTGTTTTTT. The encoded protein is CASSLRESTGELFF.

For the CDR3, the DNA is TGTGCCAGCAGCCAAGTGGGGGGCACTGAAGCTTTCTTT. Translated: CASSQVGGTEAFF. The chain carries TRBV4-2 and TRBJ1-1; possibly TRBD1 for D (5 bases). The length of the CDR3 is 13 residues. V was shortened by 1 base and J by 4 bases, with 7 bases between the two germline ends. From germline, CDR1 is LGHNA and CDR2 YNFKEQ.

CDR3 DNA sequence: TGTGCCACCAGCAGAGGGCGGGGGGGGCGGGATGTGCAGTACTTC. It specifies CATSRGRGGRDVQYF. The gene calls are TRBV15 and TRBJ2-7; 9 bases align to TRBD2. The CDR3 is made up of 15 amino acids. V shed 1 base and J 9 bases; nucleotides not matched to a gene: 10. Per germline, CDR1 LNHNV and CDR2 YYDKDF (reference sequence).

The CDR3 is CASSQAGQSPLHF. CDR3 bases: TGCGCCAGCAGCCAGGCAGGTCAATCACCCCTCCACTTT. The rearrangement uses TRBV4-1 and TRBJ1-6; no reliable D call. CDR3 length: 13 residues. With 3 bases removed from V and 10 bases from J, the gap between germline ends came to 10 bases. Germline assignment: CDR1 MGHRA and CDR2 YSYEKL.

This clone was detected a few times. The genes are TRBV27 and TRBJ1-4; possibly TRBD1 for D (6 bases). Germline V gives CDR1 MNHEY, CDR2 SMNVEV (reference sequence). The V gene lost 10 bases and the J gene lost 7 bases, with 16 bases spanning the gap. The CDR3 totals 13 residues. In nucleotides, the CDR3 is TGTGCCACCGCACAGGGAAGTTCTGAAAAACTGTTTTTT. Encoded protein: CATAQGSSEKLFF.

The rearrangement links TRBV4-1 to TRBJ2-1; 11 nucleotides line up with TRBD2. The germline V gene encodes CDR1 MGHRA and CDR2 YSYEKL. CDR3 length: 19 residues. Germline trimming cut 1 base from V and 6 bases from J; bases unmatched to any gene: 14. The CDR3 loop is CASSQGIAGGHAGTNEQFF. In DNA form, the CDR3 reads TGCGCCAGCAGCCAAGGGATAGCGGGAGGGCATGCGGGGACCAATGAGCAGTTCTTC.

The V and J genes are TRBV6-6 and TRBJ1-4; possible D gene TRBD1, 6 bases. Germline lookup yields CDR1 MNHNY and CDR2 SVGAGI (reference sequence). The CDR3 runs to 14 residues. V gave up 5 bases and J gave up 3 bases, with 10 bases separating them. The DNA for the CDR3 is TGTGCCAGCAGTGGAGGGGGGGCTAATGAAAAACTGTTTTTT. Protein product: CASSGGGANEKLFF.

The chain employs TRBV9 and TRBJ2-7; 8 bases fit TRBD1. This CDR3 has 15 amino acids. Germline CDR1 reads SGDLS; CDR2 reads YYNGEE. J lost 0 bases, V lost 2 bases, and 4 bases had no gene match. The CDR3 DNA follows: TGTGCCAGCAGCGTCGGACAGGGCCTCTCCTACGAGCAGTACTTC. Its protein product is CASSVGQGLSYEQYF.

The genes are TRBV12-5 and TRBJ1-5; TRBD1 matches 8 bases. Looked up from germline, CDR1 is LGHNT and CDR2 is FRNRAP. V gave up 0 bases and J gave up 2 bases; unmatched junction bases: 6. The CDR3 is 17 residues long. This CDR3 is CASGLVVTGGGNQPQHF. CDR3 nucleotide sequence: TGTGCTAGTGGTTTGGTCGTAACAGGGGGAGGCAATCAGCCCCAGCATTTT.

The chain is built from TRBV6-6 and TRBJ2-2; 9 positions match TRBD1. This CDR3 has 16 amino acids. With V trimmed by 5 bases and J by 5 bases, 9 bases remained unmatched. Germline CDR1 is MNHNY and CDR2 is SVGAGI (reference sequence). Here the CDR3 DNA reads TGTGCCAGCAGTCCTCCGGGACAGGGACGGACCGGGGAGCTGTTTTTT. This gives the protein CASSPPGQGRTGELFF.

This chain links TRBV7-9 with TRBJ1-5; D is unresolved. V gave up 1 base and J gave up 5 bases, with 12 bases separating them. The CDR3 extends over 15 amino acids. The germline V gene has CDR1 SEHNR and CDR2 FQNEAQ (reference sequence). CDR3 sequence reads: CASSLDGRPYQPQHF. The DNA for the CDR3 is TGTGCCAGCAGCTTAGACGGGAGGCCCTATCAGCCCCAGCATTTT. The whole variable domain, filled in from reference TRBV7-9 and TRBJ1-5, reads DTGVSQNPRHKITKRGQNVTFRCDPISEHNRLYWYRQTLGQGPEFLTYFQNEAQLEKSRLLSDRFSAERPKGSFSTLEIQRTEQGDSAMYLCASSLDGRPYQPQHFGDGTRLSIL.

The CDR3: CASSSTESYEQYF. Written as DNA, the CDR3 is TGTGCCAGCAGTTCGACAGAATCCTACGAGCAGTACTTC. The V gene is TRBV28, the J gene TRBJ2-7; tentative D call: TRBD1 (5 bases). Germline assignment: CDR1 MDHEN and CDR2 SYDVKM. The CDR3 runs to 13 residues. Trimming took 4 bases from V and 1 from J, leaving 8 bases between them.

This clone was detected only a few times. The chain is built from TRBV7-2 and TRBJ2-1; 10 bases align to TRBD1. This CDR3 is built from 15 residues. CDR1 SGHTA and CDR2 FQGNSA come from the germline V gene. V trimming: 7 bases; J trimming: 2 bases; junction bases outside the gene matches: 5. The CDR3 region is CASTLDRGTYNEQFF. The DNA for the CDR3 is TGTGCCAGCACCCTGGACAGGGGGACCTACAATGAGCAGTTCTTC.

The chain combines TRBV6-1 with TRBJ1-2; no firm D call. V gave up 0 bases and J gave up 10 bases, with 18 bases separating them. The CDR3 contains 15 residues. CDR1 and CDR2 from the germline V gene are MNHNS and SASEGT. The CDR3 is CASSEARGRADDYTF. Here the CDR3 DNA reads TGTGCCAGCAGTGAAGCGCGAGGGAGGGCAGACGACTACACCTTC.